This entry lists 7 T cell receptor beta chains sequenced from one sample in a study of cytomegalovirus exposure and HLA in healthy donors. The PCR used 60 Vbeta and 13 Jbeta primers. Assay: immunoSEQ multiplex PCR; the TCRdb copy retains only in-frame clones and omits some. There are about 140,000 clones in the sample; roughly 80% occur only once, and approximately 1% lies in the top ten. Input material: PBMCs. These receptors originate from a man younger than 35 in good health and CMV-seronegative.

This clone was recorded only once. The V and J genes are TRBV4-1 and TRBJ1-2; D is perhaps TRBD1 (5 bases). Deletions cut 0 bases from V and 8 bases from J, with 13 bases between. Germline CDR1 is MGHRA and CDR2 is YSYEKL. The CDR3 is 14 residues long. The CDR3 loop reads CASSQEPDKTGYTF. The CDR3 region has the DNA TGCGCCAGCAGCCAAGAACCGGACAAAACAGGCTACACCTTC.

The chain recombines TRBV19 with TRBJ1-1; D remains unclear. V dropped 1 base and J dropped 4 bases, with 10 bases sitting between them. Germline V gene lookup returns CDR1 LNHDA and CDR2 SQIVND (reference sequence). There are 14 residues in the CDR3. The CDR3 sequence: CASSIVAGSTEAFF. CDR3 nucleotides: TGTGCCAGTAGTATAGTGGCGGGGTCCACTGAAGCTTTCTTT.

CDR3 nucleotide sequence: TGCGCCAGCAGCCTTTACGACATCTACAATGAGCAGTTCTTC. It translates to CASSLYDIYNEQFF. V usage is TRBV5-1 and J usage is TRBJ2-1; D uncertain. The CDR3 has 14 residues. Per germline, CDR1 SGHRS and CDR2 YFSETQ. Trimming left V 4 bases short and J 3 bases short, with 11 bases between.

The CDR3 region has the DNA TGTGCCTGGAGTGTATTCGGGGGTGACCTCTACAATGAGCAGTTCTTC. Translation: CAWSVFGGDLYNEQFF. The chain combines TRBV30 with TRBJ2-1; weak D call: TRBD2 (6 bases). Germline values: CDR1 GTSNPN, CDR2 SVGIG (reference sequence). V was pared by 0 bases and J by 3 bases, with 15 bases between. CDR3 size: 16 residues.

This sequence joins TRBV7-6 and TRBJ2-5; TRBD2 aligns across 7 bases. This CDR3 spans 13 amino acids. Germline-derived CDR1 and CDR2 are SGHVS and FNYEAQ. With V trimmed by 3 bases and J by 5 bases, 3 bases remained unmatched. The CDR3: CASSFGGYETQYF. The CDR3 DNA reads TGTGCCAGCAGCTTCGGGGGGTACGAGACCCAGTACTTC.

V and J are TRBV5-1 and TRBJ2-1, with unresolved D. Looked up from germline, CDR1 is SGHRS and CDR2 is YFSETQ. V was pared by 4 bases and J by 15 bases, with 23 bases between. The CDR3 extends over 14 amino acids. CDR3 DNA sequence: TGCGCCAGCAGCGTAAACCTCGGTCGTACAGCCCGGTTCTTC. Protein product: CASSVNLGRTARFF.

This chain uses TRBV7-2 with TRBJ2-1; 7 bases align to TRBD1. Germline V gives CDR1 SGHTA, CDR2 FQGNSA. There are 13 residues in the CDR3. Unmatched junction bases numbered 5, after V lost 3 bases and J lost 9 bases. CDR3 DNA: TGTGCCAGCAGCTTTCAGGGGGTGGGTGAGCAGTTCTTC. Protein product: CASSFQGVGEQFF.